Sequencing of this TCR beta chain was carried out in a study of blood T cell repertoires in COVID-19. The assay was immunoSEQ multiplex PCR, and TCRdb's table has in-frame clones only and misses some. The sample comprises 130,000 to 150,000 clones, around 87% of which are singletons, and approximately 10% rests with the top ten. This clone was recorded once. At one end the junction does not follow the germline gene, possibly because of a read error. Germline CDR1 LNHDA, CDR2 SQIVND (reference sequence). CDR3 length: 13 amino acids. The sequence was collected from a man in his sixties who had recovered from COVID-19. The gene calls are TRBV19 and TRBJ2-1, with 13 bases identical to TRBD2. Sequencing used PBMCs or T cells enriched from blood (not recorded which). The CDR3, as DNA: TGTGCCAGTAGTATCGGACTAGCGGGAGAAGGGGTCTTC. It specifies CASSIGLAGEGVF.